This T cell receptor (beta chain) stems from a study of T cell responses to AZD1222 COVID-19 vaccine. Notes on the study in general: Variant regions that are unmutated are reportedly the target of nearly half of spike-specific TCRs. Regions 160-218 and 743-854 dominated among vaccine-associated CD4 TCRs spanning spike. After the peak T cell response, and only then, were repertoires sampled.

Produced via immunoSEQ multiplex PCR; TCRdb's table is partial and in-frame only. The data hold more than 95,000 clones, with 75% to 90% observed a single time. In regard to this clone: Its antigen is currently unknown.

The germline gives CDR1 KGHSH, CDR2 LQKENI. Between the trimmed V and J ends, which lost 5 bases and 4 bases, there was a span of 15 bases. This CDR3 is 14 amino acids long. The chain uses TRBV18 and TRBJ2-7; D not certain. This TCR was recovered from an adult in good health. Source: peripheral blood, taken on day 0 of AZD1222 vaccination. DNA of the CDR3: TGTGCCAGCTCAACTGGGGTGTTATCGTACGAGCAGTACTTC. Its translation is CASSTGVLSYEQYF.